This entry lists 9 T cell receptor beta chains sequenced from one sample in a study of blood T cell repertoires in COVID-19 (dated by TCRdb to about 2020). The protocol used for the library was the immunoSEQ multiplex PCR assay. TCRdb took over this immuneACCESS table, retaining in-frame rearrangements with V and J assigned. Such tables are incomplete; in checked studies, under half of the missing clones stem from an unresolved V gene, and the remainder is unexplained. The sample records approximately 170,000 clones, roughly 89% of which are singletons. The ten largest clones take up roughly 3.3% of the sample. Sequencing was performed on peripheral blood. These receptors all come from a man between 18 and 29 years old with active or convalescent COVID-19.

The chain combines TRBV9 with TRBJ1-1, with D perhaps matching TRBD1 (5 bases). V was clipped by 4 bases and J by 1 base, with 14 bases between them. This CDR3 region has 15 residues. Germline loops: CDR1 SGDLS, CDR2 YYNGEE. DNA for the CDR3: TGTGCCAGCAGCCCTGGGGCGGGGGAGAACACTGAAGCTTTCTTT. Amino acids: CASSPGAGENTEAFF. The whole variable domain, filled in from reference TRBV9 and TRBJ1-1, reads DSGVTQTPKHLITATGQRVTLRCSPRSGDLSVYWYQQSLDQGLQFLIQYYNGEERAKGNILERFSAQQFPDLHSELNLSSLELGDSALYFCASSPGAGENTEAFFGQGTRLTVV.

V gene TRBV6-5 combines with J gene TRBJ1-3; 11 bases agree with TRBD1. J gave up 8 bases and V 4 bases, and 10 bases lay outside the gene matches. The CDR3 has 16 residues. The V gene's germline CDR1 is MNHEY and CDR2 SVGAGI. This chain's CDR3 is CASSSERGQGAYTIYF. CDR3 nucleotide sequence: TGTGCCAGCAGTTCGGAAAGAGGACAGGGGGCATACACCATATATTTT.

V usage is TRBV5-6 and J usage is TRBJ1-2; D unclear. V was cut by 4 bases and J by 7 bases, with 23 bases left in between. CDR1 and CDR2 (germline): SGHDT, YYEEEE. This CDR3 comprises 16 residues. CDR3 bases: TGTGCCAGCAGCCTTGGCTCGGGGTTGGTGACCTTTGGCTACACCTTC. Its translation is CASSLGSGLVTFGYTF.

V is TRBV7-7 and J is TRBJ2-2, with 7 nucleotides matching TRBD2. Germline V lookup: CDR1 SSHAT, CDR2 FNYEAQ (reference sequence). The CDR3 is made up of 16 amino acids. Unmatched junction bases numbered 6, after V lost 0 bases and J lost 5 bases. The CDR3 loop reads CASSLAGGPFTGELFF. The DNA of the CDR3 is TGTGCCAGCAGCTTAGCGGGAGGGCCTTTTACCGGGGAGCTGTTTTTT.

The genes are TRBV2 and TRBJ1-6; D possibly corresponds to TRBD1 (5 bases). Trimming stripped 6 bases from V and 3 bases from J, with 12 bases between. This CDR3 has 15 residues. CDR1 and CDR2 from the germline V gene are SNHLY and FYNNEI. For the CDR3, the DNA is TGTGCCAGCAGCGGGGGACGGATCTATAATTCACCCCTCCACTTT. Residues: CASSGGRIYNSPLHF.

The CDR3: CASSRQGQYNEQFF. The CDR3 region has the DNA TGTGCCAGCAGCCGCCAGGGACAGTACAATGAGCAGTTCTTC. The V call is TRBV28, the J call TRBJ2-1, with TRBD1 identical over 7 bases. The germline V gene has CDR1 MDHEN and CDR2 SYDVKM. The CDR3 totals 14 residues. V lost 6 bases to trimming and J lost 4 bases; unmatched junction nucleotides: 6.

V usage is TRBV19 and J usage is TRBJ1-1; D remains ambiguous. CDR1 and CDR2 (germline): LNHDA, SQIVND (reference sequence). V was clipped by 5 bases and J by 0 bases, with 13 bases between them. This CDR3 is 15 amino acids long. CDR3 sequence (DNA): TGTGCCAGTAGTTTTTATGTAACGGTGAACACTGAAGCTTTCTTT. Encoded protein: CASSFYVTVNTEAFF.

The chain combines TRBV6-5 with TRBJ2-7, with 8 bases identical to TRBD1. CDR3 length: 14 amino acids. V was pared by 6 bases and J by 2 bases, with 6 bases of the junction left unmatched. The germline V gene has CDR1 MNHEY and CDR2 SVGAGI. The CDR3 DNA is TGTGCCAGCAGCCGGACAGGGACCACCTACGAGCAGTACGTC. Encoded protein: CASSRTGTTYEQYV.

The chain has TRBV5-4 and TRBJ2-5; the match to TRBD2 covers 11 bases. Losses at the gene ends were 4 bases for V and 1 base for J; bases not matched to a gene: 9. In germline, CDR1 is SGHNT, CDR2 YYREEE (reference sequence). CDR3 size: 17 residues. This CDR3 is CASSGGGLAVIQETQYF. CDR3 in DNA: TGTGCCAGCAGCGGGGGGGGACTAGCGGTAATCCAAGAGACCCAGTACTTC.